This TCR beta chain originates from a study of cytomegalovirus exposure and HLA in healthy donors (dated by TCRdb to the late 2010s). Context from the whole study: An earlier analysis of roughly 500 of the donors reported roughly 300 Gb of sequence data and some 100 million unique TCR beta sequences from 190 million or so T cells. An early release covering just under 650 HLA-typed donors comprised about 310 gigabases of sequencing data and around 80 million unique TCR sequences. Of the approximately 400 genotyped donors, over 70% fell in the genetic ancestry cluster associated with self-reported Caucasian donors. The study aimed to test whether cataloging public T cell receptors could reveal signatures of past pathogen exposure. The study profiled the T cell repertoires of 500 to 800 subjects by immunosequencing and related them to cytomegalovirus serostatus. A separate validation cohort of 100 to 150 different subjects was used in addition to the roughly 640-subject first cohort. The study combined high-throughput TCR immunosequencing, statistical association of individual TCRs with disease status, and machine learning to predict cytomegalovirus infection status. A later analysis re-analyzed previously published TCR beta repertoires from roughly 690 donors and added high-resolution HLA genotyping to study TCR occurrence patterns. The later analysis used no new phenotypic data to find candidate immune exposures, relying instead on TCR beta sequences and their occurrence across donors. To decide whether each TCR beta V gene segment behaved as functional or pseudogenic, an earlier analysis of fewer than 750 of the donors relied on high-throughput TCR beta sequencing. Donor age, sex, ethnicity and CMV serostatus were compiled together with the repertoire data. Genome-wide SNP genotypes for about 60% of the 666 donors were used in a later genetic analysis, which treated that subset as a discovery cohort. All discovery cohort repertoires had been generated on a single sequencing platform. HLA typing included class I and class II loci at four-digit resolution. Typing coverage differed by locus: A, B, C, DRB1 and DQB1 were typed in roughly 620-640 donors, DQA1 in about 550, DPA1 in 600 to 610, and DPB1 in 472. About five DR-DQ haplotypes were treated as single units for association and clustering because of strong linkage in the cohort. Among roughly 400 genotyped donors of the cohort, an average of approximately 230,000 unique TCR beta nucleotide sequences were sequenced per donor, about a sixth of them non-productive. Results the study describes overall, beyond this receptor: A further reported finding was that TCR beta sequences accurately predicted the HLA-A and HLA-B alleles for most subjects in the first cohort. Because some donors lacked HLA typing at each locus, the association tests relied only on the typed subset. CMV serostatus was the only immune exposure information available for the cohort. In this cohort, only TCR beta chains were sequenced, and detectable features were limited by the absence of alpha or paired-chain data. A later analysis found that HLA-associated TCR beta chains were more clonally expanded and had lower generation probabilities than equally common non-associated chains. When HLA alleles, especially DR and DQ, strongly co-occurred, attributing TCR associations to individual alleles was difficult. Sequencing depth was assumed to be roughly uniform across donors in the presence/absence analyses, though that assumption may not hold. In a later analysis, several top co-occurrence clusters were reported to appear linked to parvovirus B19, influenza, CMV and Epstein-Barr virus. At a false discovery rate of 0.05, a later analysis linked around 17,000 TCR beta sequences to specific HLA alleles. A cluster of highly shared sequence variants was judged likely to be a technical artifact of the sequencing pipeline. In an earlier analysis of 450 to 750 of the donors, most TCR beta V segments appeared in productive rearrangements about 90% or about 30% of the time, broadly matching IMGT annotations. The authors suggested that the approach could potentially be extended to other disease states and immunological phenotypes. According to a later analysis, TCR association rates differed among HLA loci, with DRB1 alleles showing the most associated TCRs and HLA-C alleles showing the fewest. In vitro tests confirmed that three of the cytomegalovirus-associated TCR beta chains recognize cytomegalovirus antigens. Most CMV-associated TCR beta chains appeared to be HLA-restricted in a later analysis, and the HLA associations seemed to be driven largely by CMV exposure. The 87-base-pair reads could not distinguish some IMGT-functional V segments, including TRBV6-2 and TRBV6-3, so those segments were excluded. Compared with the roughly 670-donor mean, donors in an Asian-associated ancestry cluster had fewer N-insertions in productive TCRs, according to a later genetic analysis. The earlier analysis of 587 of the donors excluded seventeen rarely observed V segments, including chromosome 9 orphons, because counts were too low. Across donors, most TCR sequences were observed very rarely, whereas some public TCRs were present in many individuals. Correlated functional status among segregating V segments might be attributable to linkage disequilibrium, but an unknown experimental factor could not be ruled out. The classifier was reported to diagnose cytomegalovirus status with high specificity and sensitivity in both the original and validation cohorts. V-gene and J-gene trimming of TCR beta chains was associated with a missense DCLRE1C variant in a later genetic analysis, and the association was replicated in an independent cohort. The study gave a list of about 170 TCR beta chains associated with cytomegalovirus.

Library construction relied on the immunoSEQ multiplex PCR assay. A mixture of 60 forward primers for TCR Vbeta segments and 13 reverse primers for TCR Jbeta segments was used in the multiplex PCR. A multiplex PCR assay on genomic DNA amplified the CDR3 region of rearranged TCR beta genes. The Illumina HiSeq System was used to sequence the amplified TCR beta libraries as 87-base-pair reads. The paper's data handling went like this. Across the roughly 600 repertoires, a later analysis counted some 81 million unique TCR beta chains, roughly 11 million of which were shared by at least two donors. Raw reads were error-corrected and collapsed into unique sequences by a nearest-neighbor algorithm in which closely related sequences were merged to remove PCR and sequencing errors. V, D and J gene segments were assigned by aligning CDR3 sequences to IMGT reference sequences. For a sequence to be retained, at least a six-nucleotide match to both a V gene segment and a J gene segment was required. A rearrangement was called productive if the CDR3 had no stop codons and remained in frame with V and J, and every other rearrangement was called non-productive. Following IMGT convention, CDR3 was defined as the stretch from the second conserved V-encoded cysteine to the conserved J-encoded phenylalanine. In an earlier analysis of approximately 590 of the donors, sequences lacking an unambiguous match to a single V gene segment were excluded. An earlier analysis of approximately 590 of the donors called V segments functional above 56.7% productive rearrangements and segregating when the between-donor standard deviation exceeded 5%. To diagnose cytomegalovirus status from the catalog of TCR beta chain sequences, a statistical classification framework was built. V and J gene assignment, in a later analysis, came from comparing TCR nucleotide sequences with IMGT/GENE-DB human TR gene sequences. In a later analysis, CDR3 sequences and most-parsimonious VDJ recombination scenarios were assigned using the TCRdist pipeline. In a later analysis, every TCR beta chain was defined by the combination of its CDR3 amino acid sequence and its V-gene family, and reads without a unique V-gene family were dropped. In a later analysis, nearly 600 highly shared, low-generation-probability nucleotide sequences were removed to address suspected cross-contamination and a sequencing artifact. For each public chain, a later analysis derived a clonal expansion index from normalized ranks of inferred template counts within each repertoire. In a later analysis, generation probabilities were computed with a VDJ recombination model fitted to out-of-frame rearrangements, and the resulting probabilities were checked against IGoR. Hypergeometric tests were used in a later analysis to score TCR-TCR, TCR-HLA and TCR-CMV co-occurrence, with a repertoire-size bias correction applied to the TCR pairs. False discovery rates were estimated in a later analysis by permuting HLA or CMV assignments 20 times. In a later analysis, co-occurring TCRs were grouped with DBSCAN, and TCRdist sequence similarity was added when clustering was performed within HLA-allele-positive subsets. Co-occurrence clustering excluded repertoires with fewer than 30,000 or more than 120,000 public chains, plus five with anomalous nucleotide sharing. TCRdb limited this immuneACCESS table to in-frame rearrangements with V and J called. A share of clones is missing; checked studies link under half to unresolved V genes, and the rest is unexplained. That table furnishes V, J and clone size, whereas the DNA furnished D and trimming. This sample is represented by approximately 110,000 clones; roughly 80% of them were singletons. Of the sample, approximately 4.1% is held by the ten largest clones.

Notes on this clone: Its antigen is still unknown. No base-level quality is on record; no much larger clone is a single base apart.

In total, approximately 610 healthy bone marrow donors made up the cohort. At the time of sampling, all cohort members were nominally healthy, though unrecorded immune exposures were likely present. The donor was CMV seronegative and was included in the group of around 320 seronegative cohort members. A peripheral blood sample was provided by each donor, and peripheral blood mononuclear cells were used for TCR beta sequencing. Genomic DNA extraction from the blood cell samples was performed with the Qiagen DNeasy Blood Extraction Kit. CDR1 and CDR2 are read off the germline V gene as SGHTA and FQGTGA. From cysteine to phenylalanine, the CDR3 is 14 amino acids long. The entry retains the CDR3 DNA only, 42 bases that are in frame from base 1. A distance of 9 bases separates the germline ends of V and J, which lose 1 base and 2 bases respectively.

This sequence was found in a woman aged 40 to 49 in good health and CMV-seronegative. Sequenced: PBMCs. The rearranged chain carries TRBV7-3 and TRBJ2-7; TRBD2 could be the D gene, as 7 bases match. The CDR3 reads CASSLSGGPYEQYF. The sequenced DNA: TGTGCCAGCAGCTTAAGCGGGGGCCCCTACGAGCAGTACTTC.